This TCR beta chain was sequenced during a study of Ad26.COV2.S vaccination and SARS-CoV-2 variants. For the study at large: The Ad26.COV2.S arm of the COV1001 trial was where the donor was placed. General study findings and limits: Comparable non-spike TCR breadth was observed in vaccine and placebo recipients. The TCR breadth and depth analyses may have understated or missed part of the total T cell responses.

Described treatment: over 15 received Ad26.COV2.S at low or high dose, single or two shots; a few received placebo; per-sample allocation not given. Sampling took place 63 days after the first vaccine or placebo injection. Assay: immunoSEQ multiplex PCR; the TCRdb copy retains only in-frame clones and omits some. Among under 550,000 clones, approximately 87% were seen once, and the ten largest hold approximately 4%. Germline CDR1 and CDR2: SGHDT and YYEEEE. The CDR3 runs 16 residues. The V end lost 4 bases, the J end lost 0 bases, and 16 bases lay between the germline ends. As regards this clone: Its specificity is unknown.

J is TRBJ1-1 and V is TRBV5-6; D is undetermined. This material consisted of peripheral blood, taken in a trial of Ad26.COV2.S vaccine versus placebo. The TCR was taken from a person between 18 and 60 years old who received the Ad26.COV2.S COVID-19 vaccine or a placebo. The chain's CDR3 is CASSPTHANMNTEAFF. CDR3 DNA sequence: TGTGCCAGCAGCCCGACCCACGCCAATATGAACACTGAAGCTTTCTTT.